This TCR beta chain was recovered during a study of blood T cell repertoires in COVID-19. Produced via immunoSEQ multiplex PCR; TCRdb's table is partial and in-frame only. The data contain 200,000 to 250,000 clones, roughly four fifths of them singletons. The CDR3 is made up of 13 amino acids. Per germline, CDR1 KGHSH and CDR2 LQKENI. The trim removed 5 bases at V and 7 bases at J, leaving 7 bases unmatched. This sequence originates from a man aged 40-49 years who had recovered from COVID-19. The V gene is TRBV18, the J gene TRBJ1-2, with TRBD1 matching over 7 bases. Sequencing was carried out using PBMCs or T cells enriched from blood (not recorded which). CDR3: CASSTDRASGYTF. The CDR3 DNA is TGTGCCAGCTCAACAGACAGGGCAAGTGGCTACACCTTC. Full variable domain (remainder filled in from reference TRBV18 and TRBJ1-2): NAGVMQNPRHLVRRRGQEARLRCSPMKGHSHVYWYRQLPEEGLKFMVYLQKENIIDESGMPKERFSAEFPKEGPSILRIQQVVRGDSAAYFCASSTDRASGYTFGSGTRLTVV.